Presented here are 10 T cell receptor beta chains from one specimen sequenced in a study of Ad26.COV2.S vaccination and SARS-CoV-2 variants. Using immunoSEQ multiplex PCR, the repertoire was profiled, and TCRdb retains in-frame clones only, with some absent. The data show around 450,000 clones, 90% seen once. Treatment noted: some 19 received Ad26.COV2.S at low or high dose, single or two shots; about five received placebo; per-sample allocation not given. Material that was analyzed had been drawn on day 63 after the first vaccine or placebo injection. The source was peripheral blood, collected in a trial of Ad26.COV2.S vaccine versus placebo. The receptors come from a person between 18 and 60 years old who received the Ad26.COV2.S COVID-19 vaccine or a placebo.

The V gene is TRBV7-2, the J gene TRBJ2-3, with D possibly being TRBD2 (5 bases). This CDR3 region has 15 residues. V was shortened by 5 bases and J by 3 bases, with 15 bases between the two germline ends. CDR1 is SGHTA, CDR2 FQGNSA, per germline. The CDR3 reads CASSMLLTGTDTQYF. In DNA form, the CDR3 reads TGTGCCAGCAGCATGTTACTAACGGGGACAGATACGCAGTATTTT.

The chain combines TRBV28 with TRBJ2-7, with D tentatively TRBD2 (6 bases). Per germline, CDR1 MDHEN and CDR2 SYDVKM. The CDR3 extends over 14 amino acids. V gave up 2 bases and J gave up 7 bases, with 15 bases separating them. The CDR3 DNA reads TGTGCCAGCAGTTTACTAGGTGCGGGGACGGAGCAGTACTTC. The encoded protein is CASSLLGAGTEQYF.

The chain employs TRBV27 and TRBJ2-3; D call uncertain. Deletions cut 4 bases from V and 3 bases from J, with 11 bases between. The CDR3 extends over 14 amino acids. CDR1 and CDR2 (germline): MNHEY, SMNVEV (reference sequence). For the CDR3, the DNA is TGTGCCAGCAGTTATAGGTCTCGTACAGATACGCAGTATTTT. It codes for CASSYRSRTDTQYF.

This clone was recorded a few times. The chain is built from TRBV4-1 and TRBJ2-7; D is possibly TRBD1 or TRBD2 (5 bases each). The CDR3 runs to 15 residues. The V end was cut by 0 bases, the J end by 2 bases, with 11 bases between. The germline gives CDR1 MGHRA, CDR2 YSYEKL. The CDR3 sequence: CASSQEVLGAYEQYF. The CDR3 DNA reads TGCGCCAGCAGCCAAGAAGTCCTGGGGGCCTACGAGCAGTACTTC.

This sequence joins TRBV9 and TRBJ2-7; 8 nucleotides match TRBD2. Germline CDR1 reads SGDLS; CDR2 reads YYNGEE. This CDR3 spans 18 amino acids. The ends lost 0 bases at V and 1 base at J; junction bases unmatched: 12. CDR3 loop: CASSVGGRGSGVSYEQYF. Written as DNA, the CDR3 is TGTGCCAGCAGCGTAGGCGGGCGGGGTAGCGGGGTATCCTACGAGCAGTACTTC.

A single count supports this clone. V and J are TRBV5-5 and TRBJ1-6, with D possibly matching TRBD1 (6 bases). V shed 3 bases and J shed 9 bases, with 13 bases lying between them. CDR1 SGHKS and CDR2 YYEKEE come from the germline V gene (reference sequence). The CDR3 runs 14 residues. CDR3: CASSWARGGSPLHF. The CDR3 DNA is TGTGCCAGCAGCTGGGCCAGGGGCGGTTCACCCCTCCACTTT.

This chain's CDR3 is CASSGQMNTEAFF. In nucleotides, the CDR3 is TGTGCCAGCAGCGGACAGATGAACACTGAAGCTTTCTTT. The gene calls are TRBV11-2 and TRBJ1-1; weak D call: TRBD1 (6 bases). Germline CDR1 SGHAT, CDR2 FQNNGV. The V and J ends lost 5 bases and 0 bases respectively, with 7 bases between them. This CDR3 is built from 13 residues.

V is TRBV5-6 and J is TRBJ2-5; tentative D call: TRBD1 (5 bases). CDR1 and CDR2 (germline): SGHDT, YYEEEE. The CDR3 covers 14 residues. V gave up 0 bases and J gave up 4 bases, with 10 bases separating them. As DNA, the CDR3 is TGTGCCAGCAGCTTGGCAATGGGGCGAGAGACCCAGTACTTC. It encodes CASSLAMGRETQYF.

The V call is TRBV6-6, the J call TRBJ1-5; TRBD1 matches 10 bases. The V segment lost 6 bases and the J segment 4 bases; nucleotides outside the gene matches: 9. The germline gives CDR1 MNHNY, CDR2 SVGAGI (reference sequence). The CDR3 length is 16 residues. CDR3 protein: CASRTGGSFTNQPQHF. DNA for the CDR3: TGTGCCAGCAGGACAGGGGGCAGCTTTACTAATCAGCCCCAGCATTTT.

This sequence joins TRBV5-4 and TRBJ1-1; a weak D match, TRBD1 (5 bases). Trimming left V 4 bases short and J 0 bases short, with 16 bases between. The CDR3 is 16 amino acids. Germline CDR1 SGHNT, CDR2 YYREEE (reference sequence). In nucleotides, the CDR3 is TGTGCCAGCAGCCGAAGGGGACCGACCGTGAACACTGAAGCTTTCTTT. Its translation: CASSRRGPTVNTEAFF.